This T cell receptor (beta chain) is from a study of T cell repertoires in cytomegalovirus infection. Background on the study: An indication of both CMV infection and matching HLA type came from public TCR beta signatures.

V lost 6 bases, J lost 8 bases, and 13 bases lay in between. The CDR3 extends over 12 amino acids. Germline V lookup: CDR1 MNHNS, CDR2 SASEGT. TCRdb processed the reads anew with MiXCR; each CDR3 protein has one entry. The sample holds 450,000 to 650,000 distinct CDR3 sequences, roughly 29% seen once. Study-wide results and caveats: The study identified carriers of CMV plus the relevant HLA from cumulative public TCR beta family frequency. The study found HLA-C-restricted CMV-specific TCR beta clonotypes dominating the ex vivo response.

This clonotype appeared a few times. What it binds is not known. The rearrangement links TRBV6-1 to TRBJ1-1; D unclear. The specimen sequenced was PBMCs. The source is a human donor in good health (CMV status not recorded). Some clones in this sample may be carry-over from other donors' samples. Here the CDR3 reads CASREVLLEAFF. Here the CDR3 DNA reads TGTGCCAGCAGGGAGGTCTTGCTAGAAGCTTTCTTT.